This TCR beta chain was found in a study of siplizumab effects on memory and regulatory T cells. General study results and limits: Naive or memory phenotype was unassignable for roughly 75-96% of proliferating CD4+ or CD8+ clones. Alloreactive CD4+ clones that could be mapped were on average approximately 69% Treg-derived with siplizumab, against roughly 25% in controls. No functional test confirmed suppression by proliferating siplizumab-culture Tregs.

V was clipped by 9 bases and J by 2 bases; unmatched bases: 14. CDR1 is LNHDA and CDR2 is SQIVND in the germline V gene (reference sequence). The length of the CDR3 is 16 residues. For this clone: The target antigen is unknown.

Only in-frame clones appear in the TCRdb table, and some are missing; sequencing was by immunoSEQ multiplex PCR. The data contain about 100,000 clones, about 94% of them singletons. The chain joins TRBV19 to TRBJ2-7; 9 bases agree with TRBD2. This sequence was found in a human donor in good health. The sequencing input was non-Treg CD4+ T cells sorted from blood. The CDR3 nucleotides are TGTGCCAGCAGTTCCGTGAGCGGGAGGAAGACCTACGAGCAGTACTTC. It codes for CASSSVSGRKTYEQYF. The entire variable domain, with the rest obtained from reference TRBV19 and TRBJ2-7, is as follows: DGGITQSPKYLFRKEGQNVTLSCEQNLNHDAMYWYRQDPGQGLRLIYYSQIVNDFQKGDIAEGYSVSREKKESFPLTVTSAQKNPTAFYLCASSSVSGRKTYEQYFGPGTRLTVT.